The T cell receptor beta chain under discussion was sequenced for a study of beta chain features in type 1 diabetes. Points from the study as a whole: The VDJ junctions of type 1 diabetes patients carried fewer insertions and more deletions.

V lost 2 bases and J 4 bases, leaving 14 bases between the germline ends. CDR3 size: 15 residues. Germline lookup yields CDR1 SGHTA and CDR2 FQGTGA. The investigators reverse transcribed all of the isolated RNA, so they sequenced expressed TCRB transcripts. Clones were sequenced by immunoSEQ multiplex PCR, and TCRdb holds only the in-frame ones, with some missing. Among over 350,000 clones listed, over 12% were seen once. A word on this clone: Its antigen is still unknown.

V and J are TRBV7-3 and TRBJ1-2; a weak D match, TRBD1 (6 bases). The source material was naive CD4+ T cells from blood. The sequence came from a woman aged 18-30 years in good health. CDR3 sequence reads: CASSLSGGGGYGYTF. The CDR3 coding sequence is TGTGCCAGCAGCTTATCGGGGGGCGGCGGCTATGGCTACACCTTC.